This record covers a single T cell receptor beta chain. Its antigen is not known. TCRdb reprocessed the 5' RACE reads via MiXCR and lists one record per CDR3 protein. The data show some 300,000 distinct CDR3 sequences, approximately 12% seen once. This sample was taken from a study of T cells after yellow fever vaccination. Study as a whole: Each low-cell-number fraction was prepared by means of SMART-Seq v4 Ultra Low Input.

Study findings and constraints: The CD4 and CD8 compartments had a small share of their clonotypes in common. Detected again after the booster were most primary-vaccination clones, at 95% to 98% CD4 and about 89% CD8.

The germline V gene encodes CDR1 SGHTA and CDR2 FQGNSA. This CDR3 region has 14 residues. V was pared by 1 base and J by 6 bases, with 12 bases between. The TCR was taken from a man between 18 and 35 years old who received the YFV17D yellow fever vaccine. This specimen consisted of CD4+ T cells sorted from PBMCs, obtained 45 days after the yellow fever booster vaccination. V and J are TRBV7-2 and TRBJ1-2; D is perhaps TRBD1 (6 bases). CDR3 in amino acids: CASSLVAGADGYTF. The CDR3 DNA reads as TGTGCCAGCAGCTTAGTCGCAGGGGCGGATGGCTACACCTTC.